The rows below give T cell receptor beta chains drawn from one sample of a study of blood T cell repertoires in COVID-19. Produced via immunoSEQ multiplex PCR; TCRdb's table is partial and in-frame only. The sample has tens of thousands of clones, roughly nine tenths seen once; the top ten hold approximately 9.8%. The sequenced material came from peripheral blood. The receptor set was obtained from a human donor with active COVID-19. The donor label of this sample is uncertain. Both conserved end residues are trimmed from each CDR3. Fields, in order: V gene, CDR3 protein.

>TRBV5-4
ASSLTSGRGAYEQY
>TRBV11-2
ASSFSGGGSKYNSPLH
>TRBV20-1
SASKIGLNEQF
>TRBV5-6
ASSPLGQAGEKLF
>TRBV5-5
ASSLINYNSPLH
>TRBV5-1
ASSRGQDRYGYT
>TRBV4-2
ASSQGLAGVNEQF
>TRBV5-6
ASSLVGQGSPEAF
>TRBV5-1
ASSPGTAYEQY
>TRBV6-2/TRBV6-3
ASSTIGQPTNTGELF
>TRBV5-1
ASSPGITDTQY
>TRBV23-1
ASSQSKGQGETQY
>TRBV6-6
ASSSRGRYEQY
>TRBV6-5
ASSSGQGNEQF
>TRBV9
ASSVSRQGDPDTQY